The source of this T cell receptor beta chain is a study of OX40 agonist ivuxolimab in advanced cancers. Background on the study: Three individuals attained partial responses, comprising one hepatocellular carcinoma case and two cutaneous melanoma cases. Whole-study findings and limits: Within 6 weeks, CD4+ and CD8+ blood T cells expanded clonally at 0.1 to 3.0 mg/kg. The study found that CD8+ T cells averaged more expanded clones than CD4+.

Blood sampling was done at baseline, cycle 4 day 1, and cycle 7 day 1. As to this clone: Antigen unknown.

Method: immunoSEQ multiplex PCR; TCRdb's copy keeps in-frame clones and lacks some. The sample has tens of thousands of clones, around 85% seen once. Source: CD4+ or CD8+ T cells sorted from blood, taken in a trial of the OX40 agonist ivuxolimab. This clonotype originated in an adult with an advanced solid tumor such as melanoma, head and neck, liver or kidney cancer.

The CDR3: CASSSTTTAPGDPFF. In nucleotides, the CDR3 is TGTGCCAGCAGTTCGACCACTACTGCCCCAGGGGACCCGTTCTTC. The chain employs TRBV27 and TRBJ2-1, with a tentative D call TRBD1 (6 bases). Germline CDR1 MNHEY, CDR2 SMNVEV (reference sequence). V was trimmed by 4 bases and J by 15 bases, leaving 25 bases between them. There are 15 residues in the CDR3.